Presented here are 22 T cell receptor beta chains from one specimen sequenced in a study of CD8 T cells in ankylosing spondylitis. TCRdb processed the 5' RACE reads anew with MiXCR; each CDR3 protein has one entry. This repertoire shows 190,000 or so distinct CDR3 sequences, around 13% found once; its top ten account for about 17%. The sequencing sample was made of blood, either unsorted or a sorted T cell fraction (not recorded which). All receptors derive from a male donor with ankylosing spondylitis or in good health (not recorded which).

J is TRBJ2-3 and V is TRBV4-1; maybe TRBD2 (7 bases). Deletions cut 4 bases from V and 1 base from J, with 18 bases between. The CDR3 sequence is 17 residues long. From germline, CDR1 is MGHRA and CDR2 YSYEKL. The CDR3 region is CASSRWGGRDRTDTQYF. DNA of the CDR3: TGCGCCAGCAGCCGGTGGGGGGGCCGAGACCGCACAGATACGCAGTATTTT.

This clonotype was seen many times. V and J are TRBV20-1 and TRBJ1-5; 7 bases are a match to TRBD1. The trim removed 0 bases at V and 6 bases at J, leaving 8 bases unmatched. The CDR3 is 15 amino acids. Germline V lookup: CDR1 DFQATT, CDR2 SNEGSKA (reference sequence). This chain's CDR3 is CSARDPDRATQPQHF. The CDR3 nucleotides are TGCAGTGCTAGAGATCCCGACAGGGCCACTCAGCCCCAGCATTTT.

This CDR3 is CARRTGPYEQYF. CDR3 sequence (DNA): TGTGCCAGACGAACGGGCCCCTACGAGCAGTACTTC. The V call is TRBV2, the J call TRBJ2-7; no clear D gene. The CDR3 is made up of 12 amino acids. Germline-derived CDR1 and CDR2 are SNHLY and FYNNEI. With 9 bases removed from V and 2 bases from J, the gap between germline ends came to 11 bases.

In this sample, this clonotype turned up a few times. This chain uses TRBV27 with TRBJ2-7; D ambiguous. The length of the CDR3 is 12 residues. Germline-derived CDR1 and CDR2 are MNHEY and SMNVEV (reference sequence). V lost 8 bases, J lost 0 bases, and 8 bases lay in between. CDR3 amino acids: CASGCCSYEQYF. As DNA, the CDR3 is TGTGCCAGCGGGTGCTGCTCCTACGAGCAGTACTTC.

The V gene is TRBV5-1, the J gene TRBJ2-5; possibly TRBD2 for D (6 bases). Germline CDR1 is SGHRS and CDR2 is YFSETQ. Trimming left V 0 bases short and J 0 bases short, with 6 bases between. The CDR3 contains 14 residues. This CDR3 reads CASSLERDQETQYF. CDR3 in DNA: TGCGCCAGCAGCTTGGAGCGGGACCAAGAGACCCAGTACTTC.

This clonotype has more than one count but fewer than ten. The CDR3 region is CASSHGLGDYEQYF. In DNA form, the CDR3 reads TGCGCCAGCAGCCACGGACTGGGGGACTACGAGCAGTACTTC. The rearrangement links TRBV5-1 to TRBJ2-7; D assignment may be TRBD1 or TRBD2 (5 bases each). The length of the CDR3 is 14 residues. V lost 4 bases to trimming and J lost 3 bases, with 14 bases between them. From germline, CDR1 is SGHRS and CDR2 YFSETQ.

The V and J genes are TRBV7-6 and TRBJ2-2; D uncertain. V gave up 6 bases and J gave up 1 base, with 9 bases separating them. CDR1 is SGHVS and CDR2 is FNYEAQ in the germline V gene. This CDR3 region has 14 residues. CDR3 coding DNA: TGTGCCAGCAGAGCCGACGGGAACACCGGGGAGCTGTTTTTT. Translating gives CASRADGNTGELFF.

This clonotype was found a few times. The DNA of the CDR3 is TGTGCCAGCAGTTTGGGTTCGGCGGCCATGAACACTGAAGCTTTCTTT. Translated: CASSLGSAAMNTEAFF. This chain links TRBV27 with TRBJ1-1; D is unclear. V was clipped by 3 bases and J by 0 bases, with 14 bases between them. CDR3 length equals 16 residues. Germline V lookup: CDR1 MNHEY, CDR2 SMNVEV (reference sequence).

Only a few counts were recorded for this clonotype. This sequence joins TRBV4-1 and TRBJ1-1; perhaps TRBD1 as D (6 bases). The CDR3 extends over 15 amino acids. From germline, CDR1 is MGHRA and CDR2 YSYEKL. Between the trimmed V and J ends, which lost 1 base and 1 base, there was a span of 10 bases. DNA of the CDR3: TGCGCCAGCAGCCAAGCAGGGGTGGCGAACACTGAAGCTTTCTTT. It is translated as CASSQAGVANTEAFF.

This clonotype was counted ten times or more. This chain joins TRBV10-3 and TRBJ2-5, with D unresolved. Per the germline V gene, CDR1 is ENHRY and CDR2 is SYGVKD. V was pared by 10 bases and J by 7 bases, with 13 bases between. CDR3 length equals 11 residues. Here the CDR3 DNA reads TGTGCCACCCATGACGAACGGACCCAGTACTTC. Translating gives CATHDERTQYF.

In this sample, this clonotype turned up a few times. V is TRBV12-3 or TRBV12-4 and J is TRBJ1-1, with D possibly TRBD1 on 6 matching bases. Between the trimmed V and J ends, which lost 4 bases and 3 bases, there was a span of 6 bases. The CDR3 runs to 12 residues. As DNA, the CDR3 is TGTGCCAGCAGTTGGACAGACACTGAAGCTTTCTTT. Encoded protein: CASSWTDTEAFF.

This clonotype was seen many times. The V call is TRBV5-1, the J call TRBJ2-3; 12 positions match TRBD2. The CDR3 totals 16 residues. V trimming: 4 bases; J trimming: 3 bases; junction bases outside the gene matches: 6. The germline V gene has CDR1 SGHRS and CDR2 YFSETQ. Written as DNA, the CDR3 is TGCGCCAGCAGCGGCCCGACTAGCGGGGGAACAGATACGCAGTATTTT. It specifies CASSGPTSGGTDTQYF.

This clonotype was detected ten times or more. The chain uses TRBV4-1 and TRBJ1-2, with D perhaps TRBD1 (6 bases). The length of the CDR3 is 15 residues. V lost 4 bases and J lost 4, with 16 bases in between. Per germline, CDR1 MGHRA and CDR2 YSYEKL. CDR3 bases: TGCGCCAGCAGCCCATACAGGGAATGGCTCTATGGCTACACCTTC. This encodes CASSPYREWLYGYTF.

The CDR3 DNA follows: TGCAGCGTTGTGGGTCAACACACCGGGGAGCTGTTTTTT. It yields the protein CSVVGQHTGELFF. The J gene is TRBJ2-2, the V gene TRBV29-1; D remains ambiguous. This CDR3 has 13 amino acids. CDR1 SQVTM and CDR2 ANQGSEA come from the germline V gene. V lost 4 bases and J 3 bases, leaving 9 bases between the germline ends.

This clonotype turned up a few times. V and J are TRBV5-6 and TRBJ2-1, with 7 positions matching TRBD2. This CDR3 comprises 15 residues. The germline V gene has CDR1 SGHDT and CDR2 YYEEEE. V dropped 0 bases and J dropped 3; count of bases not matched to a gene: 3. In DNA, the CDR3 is TGTGCCAGCAGCTTGGGCGGGAGTCACTACAATGAGCAGTTCTTC. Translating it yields CASSLGGSHYNEQFF.

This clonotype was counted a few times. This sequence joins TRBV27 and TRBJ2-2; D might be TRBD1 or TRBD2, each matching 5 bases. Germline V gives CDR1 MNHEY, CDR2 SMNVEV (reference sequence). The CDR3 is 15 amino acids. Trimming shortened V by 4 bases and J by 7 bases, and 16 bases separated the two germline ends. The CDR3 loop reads CASSSPGTGDGELFF. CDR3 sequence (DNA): TGTGCCAGCAGTTCTCCCGGGACCGGAGACGGGGAGCTGTTTTTT.

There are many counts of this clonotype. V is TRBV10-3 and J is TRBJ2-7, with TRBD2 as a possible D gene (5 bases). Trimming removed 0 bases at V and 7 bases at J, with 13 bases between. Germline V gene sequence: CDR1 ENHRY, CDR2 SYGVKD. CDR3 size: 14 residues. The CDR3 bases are TGTGCCATCAGTGAGTCGAGGACTCAGAGGGAGCAGTACTTC. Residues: CAISESRTQREQYF.

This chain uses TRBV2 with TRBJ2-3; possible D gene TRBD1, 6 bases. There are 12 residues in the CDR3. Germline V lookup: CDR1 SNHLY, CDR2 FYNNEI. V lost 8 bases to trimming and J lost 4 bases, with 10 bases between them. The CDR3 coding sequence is TGTGCCAGCTTCCGGACAGCAGATACGCAGTATTTT. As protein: CASFRTADTQYF.

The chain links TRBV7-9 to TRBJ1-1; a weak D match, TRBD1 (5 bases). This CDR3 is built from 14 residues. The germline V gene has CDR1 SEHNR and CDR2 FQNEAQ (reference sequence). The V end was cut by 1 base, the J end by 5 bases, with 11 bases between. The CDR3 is CASSLVTGVTEAFF. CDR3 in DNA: TGTGCCAGCAGCTTAGTAACGGGGGTAACTGAAGCTTTCTTT.

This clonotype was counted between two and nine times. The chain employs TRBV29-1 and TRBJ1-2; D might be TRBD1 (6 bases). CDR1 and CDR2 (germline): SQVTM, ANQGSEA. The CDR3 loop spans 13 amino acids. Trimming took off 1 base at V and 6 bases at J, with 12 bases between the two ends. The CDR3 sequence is CSVEGREGDGYTF. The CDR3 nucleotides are TGCAGCGTTGAAGGCAGGGAGGGGGATGGCTACACCTTC.

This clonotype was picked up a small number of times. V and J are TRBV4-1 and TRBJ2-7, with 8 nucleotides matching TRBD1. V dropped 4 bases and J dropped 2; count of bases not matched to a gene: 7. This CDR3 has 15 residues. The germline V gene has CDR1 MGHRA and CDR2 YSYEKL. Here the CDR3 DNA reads TGCGCCAGCAGCCCTACGACAGGGGCCGCCTACGAGCAGTACTTC. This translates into CASSPTTGAAYEQYF.

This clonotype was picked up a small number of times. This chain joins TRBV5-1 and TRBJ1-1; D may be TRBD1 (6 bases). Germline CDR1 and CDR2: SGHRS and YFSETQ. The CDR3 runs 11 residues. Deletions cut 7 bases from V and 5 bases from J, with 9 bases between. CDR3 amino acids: CASSGTTEAFF. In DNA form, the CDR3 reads TGCGCCAGCTCCGGGACAACTGAAGCTTTCTTT.